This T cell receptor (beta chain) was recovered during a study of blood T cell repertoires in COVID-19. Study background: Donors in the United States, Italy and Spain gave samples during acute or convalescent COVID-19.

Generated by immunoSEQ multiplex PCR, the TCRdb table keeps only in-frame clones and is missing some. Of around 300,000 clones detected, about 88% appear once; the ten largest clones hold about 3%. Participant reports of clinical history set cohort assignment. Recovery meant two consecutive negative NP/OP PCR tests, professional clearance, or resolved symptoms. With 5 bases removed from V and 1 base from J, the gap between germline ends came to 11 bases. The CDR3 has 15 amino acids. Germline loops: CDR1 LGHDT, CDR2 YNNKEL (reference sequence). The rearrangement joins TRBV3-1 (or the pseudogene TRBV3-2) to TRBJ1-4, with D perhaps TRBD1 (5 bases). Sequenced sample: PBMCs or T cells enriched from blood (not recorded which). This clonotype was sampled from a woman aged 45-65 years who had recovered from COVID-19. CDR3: CASSRGGVTNEKLFF. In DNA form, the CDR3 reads TGTGCCAGCAGCAGAGGAGGGGTAACTAATGAAAAACTGTTTTTT.